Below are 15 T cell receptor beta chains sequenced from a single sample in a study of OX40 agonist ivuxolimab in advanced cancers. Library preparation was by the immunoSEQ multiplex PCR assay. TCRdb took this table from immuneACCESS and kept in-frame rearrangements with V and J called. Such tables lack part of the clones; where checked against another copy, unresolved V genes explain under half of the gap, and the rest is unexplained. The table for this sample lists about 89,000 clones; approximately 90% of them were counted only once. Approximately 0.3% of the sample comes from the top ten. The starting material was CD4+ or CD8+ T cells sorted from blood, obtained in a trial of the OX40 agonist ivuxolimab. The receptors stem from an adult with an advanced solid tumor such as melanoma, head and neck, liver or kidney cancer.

As DNA, the CDR3 is TGTGCCACCAGCAGAGATCGGGGGGACAACTACGAGCAGTACTTC. Translation: CATSRDRGDNYEQYF. This chain joins TRBV15 and TRBJ2-7; possibly TRBD2 for D (7 bases). Germline CDR1 reads LNHNV; CDR2 reads YYDKDF (reference sequence). Trimming cost V 0 bases and J 3 bases, with 12 bases left between them. The CDR3 is 15 residues long.

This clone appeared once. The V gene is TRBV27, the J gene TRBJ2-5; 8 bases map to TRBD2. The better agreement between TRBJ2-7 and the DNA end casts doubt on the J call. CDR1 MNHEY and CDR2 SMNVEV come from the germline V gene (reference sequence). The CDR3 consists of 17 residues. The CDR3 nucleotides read TGTGCCAGCAGCCAGACGGGGGGGAGCCTCTCCCCCTACGAGCAGTACTTC. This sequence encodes CASSQTGGSLSPYEQYF.

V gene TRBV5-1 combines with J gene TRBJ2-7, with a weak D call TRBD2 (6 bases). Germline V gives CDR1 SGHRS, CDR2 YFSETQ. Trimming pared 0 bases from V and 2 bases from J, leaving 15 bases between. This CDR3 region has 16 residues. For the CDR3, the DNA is TGCGCCAGCAGCTTGGAACCGGGGGTCGTTACCTACGAGCAGTACTTC. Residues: CASSLEPGVVTYEQYF.

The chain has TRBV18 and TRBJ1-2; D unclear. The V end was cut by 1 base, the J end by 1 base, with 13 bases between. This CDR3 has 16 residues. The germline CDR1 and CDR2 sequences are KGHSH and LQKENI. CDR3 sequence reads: CASSPRDGVVNYGYTF. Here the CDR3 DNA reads TGTGCCAGCTCACCACGTGATGGGGTGGTTAACTATGGCTACACCTTC.

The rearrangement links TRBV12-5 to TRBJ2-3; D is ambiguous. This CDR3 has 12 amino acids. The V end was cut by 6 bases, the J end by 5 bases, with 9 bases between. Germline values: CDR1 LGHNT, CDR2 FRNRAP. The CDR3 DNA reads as TGTGCTAGTGGGGGGATGGGAGATACGCAGTATTTT. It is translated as CASGGMGDTQYF.

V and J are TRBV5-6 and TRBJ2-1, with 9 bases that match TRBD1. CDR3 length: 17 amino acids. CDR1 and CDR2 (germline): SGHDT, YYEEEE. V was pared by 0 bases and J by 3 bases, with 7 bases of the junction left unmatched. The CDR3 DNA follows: TGTGCCAGCAGCTTGGCCGGTTGGACAGGGGACTACAATGAGCAGTTCTTC. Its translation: CASSLAGWTGDYNEQFF.

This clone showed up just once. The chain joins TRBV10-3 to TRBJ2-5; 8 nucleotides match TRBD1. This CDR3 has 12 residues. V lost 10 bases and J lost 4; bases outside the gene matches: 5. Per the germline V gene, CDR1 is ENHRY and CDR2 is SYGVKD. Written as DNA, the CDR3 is TGTGCCACCAGACAGGGGTCAGAGACCCAGTACTTC. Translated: CATRQGSETQYF.

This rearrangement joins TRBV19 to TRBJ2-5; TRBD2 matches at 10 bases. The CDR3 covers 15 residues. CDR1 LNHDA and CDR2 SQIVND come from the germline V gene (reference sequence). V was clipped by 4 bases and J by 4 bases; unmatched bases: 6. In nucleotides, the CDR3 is TGTGCCAGTAGTACATTTCTAGCGGGGGTAGAGACCCAGTACTTC. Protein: CASSTFLAGVETQYF.

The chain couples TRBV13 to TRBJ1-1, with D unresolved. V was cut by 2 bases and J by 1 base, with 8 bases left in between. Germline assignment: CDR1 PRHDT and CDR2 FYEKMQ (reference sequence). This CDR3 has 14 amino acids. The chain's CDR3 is CASSLSRRNTEAFF. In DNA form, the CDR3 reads TGTGCCAGCAGCTTAAGTAGACGGAACACTGAAGCTTTCTTT.

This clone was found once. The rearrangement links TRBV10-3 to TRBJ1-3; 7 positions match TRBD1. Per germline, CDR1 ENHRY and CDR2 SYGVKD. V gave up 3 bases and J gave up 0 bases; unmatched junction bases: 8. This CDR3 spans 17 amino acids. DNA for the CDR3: TGTGCCATCAGTGATCGGCCAGGGGGTCACTCTGGAAACACCATATATTTT. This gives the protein CAISDRPGGHSGNTIYF.

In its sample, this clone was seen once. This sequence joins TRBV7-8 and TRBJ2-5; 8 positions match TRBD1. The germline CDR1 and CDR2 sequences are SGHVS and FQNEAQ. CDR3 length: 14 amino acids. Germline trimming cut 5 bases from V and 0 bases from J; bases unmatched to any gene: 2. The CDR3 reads CASSRQGNQETQYF. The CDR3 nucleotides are TGTGCCAGCAGCCGACAGGGGAACCAAGAGACCCAGTACTTC.

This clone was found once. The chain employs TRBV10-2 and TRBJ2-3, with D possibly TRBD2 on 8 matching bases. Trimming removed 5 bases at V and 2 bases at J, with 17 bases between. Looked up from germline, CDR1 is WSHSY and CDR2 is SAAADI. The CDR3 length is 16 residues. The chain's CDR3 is CASSRGGGGPTDTQYF. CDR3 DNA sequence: TGCGCCAGCAGTCGAGGGGGCGGGGGGCCCACAGATACGCAGTATTTT.

The chain's CDR3 is CASSTPDMNTEAFF. CDR3 DNA sequence: TGTGCCAGTAGTACCCCGGACATGAACACTGAAGCTTTCTTT. V gene TRBV19 combines with J gene TRBJ1-1; D is perhaps TRBD1 (5 bases). Germline values: CDR1 LNHDA, CDR2 SQIVND (reference sequence). The CDR3 contains 14 residues. V was trimmed by 4 bases and J by 0 bases, leaving 9 bases between them.

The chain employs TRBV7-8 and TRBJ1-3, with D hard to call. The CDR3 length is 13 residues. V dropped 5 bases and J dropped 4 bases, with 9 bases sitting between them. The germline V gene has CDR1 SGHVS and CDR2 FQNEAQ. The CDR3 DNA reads TGTGCCAGCAGCACCGGATGGGGAAACACCATATATTTT. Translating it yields CASSTGWGNTIYF.

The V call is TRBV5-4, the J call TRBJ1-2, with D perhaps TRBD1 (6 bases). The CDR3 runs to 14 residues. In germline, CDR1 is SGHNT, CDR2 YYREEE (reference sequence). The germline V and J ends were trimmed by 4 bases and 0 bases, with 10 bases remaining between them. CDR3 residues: CASSVDRPNYGYTF. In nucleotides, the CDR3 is TGTGCCAGCAGCGTGGACAGACCTAACTATGGCTACACCTTC. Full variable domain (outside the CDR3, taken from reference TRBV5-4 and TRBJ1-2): ETGVTQSPTHLIKTRGQQVTLRCSSQSGHNTVSWYQQALGQGPQFIFQYYREEENGRGNFPPRFSGLQFPNYSSELNVNALELDDSALYLCASSVDRPNYGYTFGSGTRLTVV.